The clone carrying this T cell receptor (beta chain) was seen at least ten times. Its cognate antigen is unknown. Time point meaning: patch test 1, 2 weeks after DPC sensitization. Indicated treatment: therapeutic diphenylcyclopropenone sensitization with weekly scalp DPC. Donors, patients with alopecia ranging from 18 to 70 years old and judged suitable for DPC, provided samples. TCRdb redid the calling of the RACE reads with MiXCR, one entry per CDR3 protein. Among roughly 190,000 distinct CDR3 sequences listed, 20% to 25% were seen once. The data were taken from a study of human T cells and chemical hapten exposure. Study overall: The use of 2% DPC on about 2 cm by about 2 cm of upper inner arm skin constituted sensitization.

The CDR3 contains 15 residues. Germline trimming cut 6 bases from V and 5 bases from J; bases unmatched to any gene: 8. Germline CDR1 reads LNHDA; CDR2 reads SQIVND (reference sequence). Regarding the study as a whole: There was a positive correlation between PT1 expanded TCR counts and patch test score.

The TCR was taken from a woman between 45 and 65 years old with alopecia areata. Some clones in this sample may be carry-over from other donors' samples. The material was whole blood, obtained in connection with sensitization to the hapten diphenylcyclopropenone (DPC). The genes are TRBV19 and TRBJ2-3; 10 positions agree with TRBD1. CDR3 nucleotides: TGTGCCAGTAGGATGGGGACAGGGGAAGAAGATACGCAGTATTTT. Translation: CASRMGTGEEDTQYF.